These 14 T cell receptor beta chains share one sample of origin, sequenced in a study of glioma-infiltrating T cells after dendritic cell vaccination. The protocol was immunoSEQ multiplex PCR, while the TCRdb copy is restricted to in-frame clones and leaves out a portion. Among about 65,000 clones, more than 75% were seen once, and the ten largest hold 11%. Time point in this sample: after dendritic cell vaccination, including at tumor progression/relapse. Source: blood, taken after dendritic cell vaccination. The origin of the receptors is a human donor with glioblastoma.

The chain combines TRBV9 with TRBJ1-2, with D hard to call. The CDR3 consists of 13 residues. Trimming removed 0 bases at V and 4 bases at J, with 7 bases between. Germline loops: CDR1 SGDLS, CDR2 YYNGEE. The CDR3 DNA follows: TGTGCCAGCAGCGTAGGTTCCTCCTATGGCTACACCTTC. Translation gives CASSVGSSYGYTF.

The chain has TRBV6-6 and TRBJ1-2; D is perhaps TRBD1 (6 bases). Trimming left V 9 bases short and J 7 bases short, with 18 bases between. CDR1 and CDR2 (germline): MNHNY, SVGAGI (reference sequence). This CDR3 comprises 13 residues. CDR3 protein: CASDTGSLFGYTF. CDR3 bases: TGTGCCAGTGATACAGGGTCCCTTTTTGGCTACACCTTC.

This chain uses TRBV30 with TRBJ2-3, with 8 bases that match TRBD2. The CDR3 runs to 14 residues. Per the germline V gene, CDR1 is GTSNPN and CDR2 is SVGIG (reference sequence). The CDR3 spells CAAGGSISTDTQYF. CDR3 bases: TGTGCGGCGGGGGGTTCGATAAGCACAGATACGCAGTATTTT.

This rearrangement joins TRBV2 to TRBJ1-2; D is unresolved. The germline V gene has CDR1 SNHLY and CDR2 FYNNEI. The length of the CDR3 is 13 residues. V gave up 5 bases and J gave up 2 bases, with 9 bases separating them. The CDR3 DNA sequence: TGTGCCAGCAGTCTAGACGGCAACTATGGCTACACCTTC. It specifies CASSLDGNYGYTF.

The V gene is TRBV7-6, the J gene TRBJ2-5; the D gene is possibly TRBD1 (6 bases). V was trimmed by 1 base and J by 6 bases, leaving 15 bases between them. The CDR3 has 15 amino acids. Looked up from germline, CDR1 is SGHVS and CDR2 is FNYEAQ. The CDR3 DNA is TGTGCCAGCAGCTTAGGAGGGCAGGGGATACAGACCCAGTACTTC. Translation: CASSLGGQGIQTQYF.

The CDR3 DNA reads as TGTGCCAGCAGCCGCAGCGGAGACTCTGGAAACACCATATATTTT. Translation: CASSRSGDSGNTIYF. The chain carries TRBV6-5 and TRBJ1-3, with unresolved D. The CDR3 runs 15 residues. The V gene's germline CDR1 is MNHEY and CDR2 SVGAGI. The V end lost 6 bases, the J end lost 0 bases, and 12 bases lay between the germline ends.

In this sample, this clone turned up once. The chain links TRBV19 to TRBJ1-2; 7 nucleotides line up with TRBD1. V lost 8 bases and J lost 7; bases outside the gene matches: 13. CDR3 length: 14 residues. The germline V gene has CDR1 LNHDA and CDR2 SQIVND (reference sequence). CDR3 DNA sequence: TGTGCCAGTGTCGCCCCAGGGGGAAGGAGTGGCTACACCTTC. Protein: CASVAPGGRSGYTF.

The chain is built from TRBV6-5 and TRBJ1-2; unclear D gene. Germline V gives CDR1 MNHEY, CDR2 SVGAGI. This CDR3 comprises 15 residues. Trimming removed 0 bases at V and 0 bases at J, with 8 bases between. The CDR3 DNA reads TGTGCCAGCAGTTACTCTAGAGCCTCTAACTATGGCTACACCTTC. This codes for CASSYSRASNYGYTF.

The chain uses TRBV9 and TRBJ1-4, with 7 bases that match TRBD1. Germline V gene lookup returns CDR1 SGDLS and CDR2 YYNGEE. With 1 base clipped from V and 5 bases from J, the junction kept 5 bases outside the gene matches. The CDR3 has 15 residues. CDR3 sequence: CASSVNAGGNEKLFF. CDR3 nucleotides: TGTGCCAGCAGCGTAAATGCAGGGGGGAATGAAAAACTGTTTTTT. Supplemented by reference TRBV9 and TRBJ1-4, the full variable domain reads DSGVTQTPKHLITATGQRVTLRCSPRSGDLSVYWYQQSLDQGLQFLIQYYNGEERAKGNILERFSAQQFPDLHSELNLSSLELGDSALYFCASSVNAGGNEKLFFGSGTQLSVL.

V and J are TRBV5-4 and TRBJ2-1; TRBD2 is a possible D gene (7 bases). The CDR3 is 18 residues long. Trimming took 0 bases from V and 8 from J, leaving 24 bases between them. Germline CDR1 and CDR2: SGHNT and YYREEE (reference sequence). The CDR3 region is CASSLGISGGSVSDEQFF. Written as DNA, the CDR3 is TGTGCCAGCAGCTTGGGTATTTCGGGGGGCTCAGTCTCGGATGAGCAGTTCTTC.

The V and J genes are TRBV13 and TRBJ1-1; D gene ambiguous. The CDR3 is 14 residues long. Germline CDR1 PRHDT, CDR2 FYEKMQ (reference sequence). V lost 2 bases, J lost 0 bases, and 7 bases lay in between. This CDR3 reads CASSLMELNTEAFF. The CDR3 region has the DNA TGTGCCAGCAGCTTAATGGAGCTGAACACTGAAGCTTTCTTT.

The V call is TRBV5-1, the J call TRBJ1-2; the match to TRBD1 covers 7 bases. J lost 8 bases, V lost 4 bases, and 11 bases had no gene match. The CDR3 is made up of 14 amino acids. Germline CDR1 is SGHRS and CDR2 is YFSETQ. The CDR3 DNA reads TGCGCCAGCAGCATTCGGGGACAGAGAGAGGGCTACACCTTC. It specifies CASSIRGQREGYTF.

Only one count was recorded for this clone. The V call is TRBV2, the J call TRBJ1-5; TRBD1 matches at 8 bases. This CDR3 contains 15 residues. The V gene end was trimmed by 3 bases and the J gene end by 5 bases; junction bases not matched to a gene: 6. In germline, CDR1 is SNHLY, CDR2 FYNNEI. CDR3 amino acids: CASSDTLDRDQPQHF. The CDR3 DNA is TGTGCCAGCAGTGATACGTTGGACAGGGATCAGCCCCAGCATTTT.

The chain has TRBV6-5 and TRBJ1-1, with D uncertain. V was cut by 6 bases and J by 5 bases, with 16 bases left in between. The V gene's germline CDR1 is MNHEY and CDR2 SVGAGI. The CDR3 totals 14 residues. The CDR3: CASSPRSPGTEAFF. The CDR3 DNA is TGTGCCAGCAGCCCACGATCGCCAGGTACTGAAGCTTTCTTT.